The 21 T cell receptor beta chains listed next were all sequenced from one sample in a study of beta chain features in type 1 diabetes. Study-wide findings and caveats: TCRB CDR3 length was moderately but significantly reduced in all four CD4+ subsets of Type 1 diabetes patients.

The authors reverse transcribed all of the isolated RNA, so sequencing captured expressed TCRB transcripts. This table comes from immunoSEQ multiplex PCR, and its TCRdb copy is limited to in-frame clones, with some not included. The table records 41,000 or so clones, approximately 61% of them present only once. Their recognized antigens are unknown. The sequencing sample was made of Tregs from blood. Source of these receptors: a young man with type 1 diabetes. Some clones in this sample may be carry-over from other donors' samples.

This clone has a handful of counts. J is TRBJ1-2 and V is TRBV10-3; possible D gene TRBD1, 5 bases. This CDR3 is built from 14 residues. Trimming stripped 2 bases from V and 9 bases from J, with 16 bases between. In germline, CDR1 is ENHRY, CDR2 SYGVKD. The CDR3 protein is CAISEDTSQGSYTF. CDR3 DNA: TGTGCCATCAGTGAGGACACCTCCCAGGGAAGCTACACCTTC.

This clone has only a few counts. J is TRBJ2-4 and V is TRBV4-1; D is perhaps TRBD1 (5 bases). Per germline, CDR1 MGHRA and CDR2 YSYEKL. Trimming removed 5 bases at V and 0 bases at J, with 11 bases between. The CDR3 is 15 amino acids. DNA of the CDR3: TGCGCCAGCAGCGCCTTAGGGGTAGCCAAAAACATTCAGTACTTC. Translation gives CASSALGVAKNIQYF.

The chain has TRBV5-1 and TRBJ2-7, with 7 bases lining up with TRBD1. Germline V gives CDR1 SGHRS, CDR2 YFSETQ. The J segment lost 0 bases and the V segment lost 6 bases, leaving 6 bases of the junction unmatched. CDR3 length: 14 residues. CDR3 in amino acids: CASNRGVSSYEQYF. CDR3 bases: TGCGCCAGCAACAGGGGCGTCAGCTCCTACGAGCAGTACTTC.

This clone appeared a few times. V gene TRBV7-9 combines with J gene TRBJ2-3; D is ambiguous. The CDR3 runs to 14 residues. Trimming left V 1 base short and J 3 bases short, with 8 bases between. CDR1 is SEHNR, CDR2 FQNEAQ, per germline (reference sequence). CDR3 protein: CASSLVALTDTQYF. CDR3 in DNA: TGTGCCAGCAGCTTAGTCGCACTGACAGATACGCAGTATTTT.

The V gene is TRBV7-2, the J gene TRBJ2-7; 8 bases map to TRBD1. The CDR3 totals 14 residues. Germline V gives CDR1 SGHTA, CDR2 FQGNSA. With V trimmed by 1 base and J by 3 bases, 2 bases remained unmatched. CDR3: CASSLVGTGYEQYF. For the CDR3, the DNA is TGTGCCAGCAGCTTAGTCGGGACAGGCTACGAGCAGTACTTC.

This chain links TRBV15 with TRBJ1-2; TRBD1 is a possible D gene (5 bases). In germline, CDR1 is LNHNV, CDR2 YYDKDF (reference sequence). Deletions cut 6 bases from V and 1 base from J, with 12 bases between. This CDR3 has 14 amino acids. CDR3 loop: CATREGTNNYGYTF. The CDR3 DNA reads TGTGCCACCAGGGAGGGGACCAATAACTATGGCTACACCTTC.

The chain recombines TRBV16 with TRBJ2-7, with D perhaps matching TRBD2 (6 bases). Trimming cost V 4 bases and J 7 bases, with 11 bases left between them. This CDR3 has 12 amino acids. Germline V CDR1 and CDR2: KGHSY, FQNENV. The DNA of the CDR3 is TGTGCCAGCAGCCCTACCCGGGGGGAGCAGTACTTC. Protein: CASSPTRGEQYF. The full variable domain, completed using reference TRBV16 and TRBJ2-7, is GEEVAQTPKHLVRGEGQKAKLYCAPIKGHSYVFWYQQVLKNEFKFLISFQNENVFDETGMPKERFSAKCLPNSPCSLEIQATKLEDSAVYFCASSPTRGEQYFGPGTRLTVT.

As regards this clone: The CDR3 does not close with the conserved phenylalanine or tryptophan, likely indicating a read error. No DNA is shown, since the ends of the CDR3 on it are uncertain; the CDR3 is the one TCRdb lists. CDR3 amino acids: CASRLRDRVEI. The V gene is TRBV28, the J gene TRBJ1-1; TRBD1, the D gene given by the table, was not confirmed from the DNA. The CDR3 sequence runs 11 residues, both termini included. The germline gives CDR1 MDHEN, CDR2 SYDVKM.

The chain couples TRBV7-9 to TRBJ2-6; weak D call: TRBD1 (6 bases). The germline CDR1 and CDR2 sequences are SEHNR and FQNEAQ (reference sequence). This CDR3 has 16 residues. Trimming left V 11 bases short and J 0 bases short, with 17 bases between. CDR3 region: CAGRDNIFSGANVLTF. DNA for the CDR3: TGTGCCGGCCGGGACAATATATTCTCTGGGGCCAACGTCCTGACTTTC.

This clone was seen a few times. The chain recombines TRBV7-8 with TRBJ1-4; D not certain. The CDR3 contains 15 residues. Trimming left V 4 bases short and J 2 bases short, with 11 bases between. Looked up from germline, CDR1 is SGHVS and CDR2 is FQNEAQ. CDR3 in amino acids: CASSYSRVTNEKLFF. DNA for the CDR3: TGTGCCAGCAGCTATTCAAGAGTGACTAATGAAAAACTGTTTTTT.

This chain uses TRBV5-4 with TRBJ2-5; a possible D gene is TRBD1 (6 bases). The closer fit of TRBJ2-7 to the DNA end suggests the J call may be wrong. The germline gives CDR1 SGHNT, CDR2 YYREEE (reference sequence). The CDR3 is made up of 13 amino acids. This CDR3 reads CASSRWTVDEQYF. Here the CDR3 DNA reads TGTGCCAGCAGCCGCTGGACAGTCGACGAGCAGTACTTC.

This chain connects TRBV5-5 to TRBJ2-1; TRBD1 matches at 8 bases. Looked up from germline, CDR1 is SGHKS and CDR2 is YYEKEE (reference sequence). The CDR3 has 17 residues. After removal of 2 bases from V and 4 bases from J, the junction contained 11 bases not matched to a gene. The CDR3 sequence: CASSFAWNRGRYNEQFF. In DNA, the CDR3 is TGTGCCAGCAGCTTTGCTTGGAACAGGGGGAGGTACAATGAGCAGTTCTTC. Variable domain in full (rest from reference TRBV5-5 and TRBJ2-1): DAGVTQSPTHLIKTRGQQVTLRCSPISGHKSVSWYQQVLGQGPQFIFQYYEKEERGRGNFPDRFSARQFPNYSSELNVNALLLGDSALYLCASSFAWNRGRYNEQFFGPGTRLTVL.

The genes are TRBV27 and TRBJ1-2; D possibly corresponds to TRBD1 (5 bases). The CDR3 has 13 residues. V was clipped by 3 bases and J by 6 bases, with 11 bases between them. CDR1 is MNHEY and CDR2 is SMNVEV in the germline V gene (reference sequence). DNA of the CDR3: TGTGCCAGCAGTTTCAGGGCGTTGGATGGCTACACCTTC. Amino acids: CASSFRALDGYTF.

This chain links TRBV6-6 with TRBJ1-1; possibly TRBD1 for D (6 bases). Germline V gives CDR1 MNHNY, CDR2 SVGAGI (reference sequence). CDR3 length: 14 residues. Trimming removed 4 bases from V and 0 bases from J, with 9 bases in between. The CDR3 sequence: CASSSQGMNTEAFF. As DNA, the CDR3 is TGTGCCAGCAGTTCGCAGGGGATGAACACTGAAGCTTTCTTT.

The V gene is TRBV5-4, the J gene TRBJ2-1; 9 bases map to TRBD1. Germline assignment: CDR1 SGHNT and CDR2 YYREEE (reference sequence). V was clipped by 4 bases and J by 5 bases; unmatched bases: 1. This CDR3 is 13 amino acids long. Here the CDR3 DNA reads TGTGCCAGCAGCCGGGACAGGGACAATGAGCAGTTCTTC. Protein sequence: CASSRDRDNEQFF.

The CDR3: CASSSLGDRANYGYTF. The CDR3 nucleotides are TGTGCCAGCAGCTCTCTGGGGGACAGAGCTAACTATGGCTACACCTTC. The rearrangement links TRBV5-6 to TRBJ1-2; 7 nucleotides align to TRBD1. Germline-derived CDR1 and CDR2 are SGHDT and YYEEEE. V shed 3 bases and J 0 bases; nucleotides not matched to a gene: 8. The CDR3 has 16 amino acids.

The chain links TRBV6-6 to TRBJ2-5, with 7 bases fitting TRBD2. Germline-derived CDR1 and CDR2 are MNHNY and SVGAGI (reference sequence). The junction had 12 bases not matched to a gene; V was cut back by 11 bases and J by 3 bases. CDR3 size: 14 residues. DNA for the CDR3: TGTGCCGCACGCACCCCCGGGACTAAAGAGACCCAGTACTTC. This encodes CAARTPGTKETQYF.

The gene calls are TRBV30 and TRBJ2-3; 10 nucleotides match TRBD1. The CDR3 length is 18 residues. V shed 1 base and J 4 bases; nucleotides not matched to a gene: 14. Germline V gene lookup returns CDR1 GTSNPN and CDR2 SVGIG (reference sequence). CDR3 protein: CAWSDTSWDRGNADTQYF. The CDR3 DNA sequence: TGTGCCTGGAGTGACACTTCTTGGGACAGGGGAAACGCAGATACGCAGTATTTT. The whole variable domain, remainder taken from reference TRBV30 and TRBJ2-3, is SQTIHQWPATLVQPVGSPLSLECTVEGTSNPNLYWYRQAAGRGLQLLFYSVGIGQISSEVPQNLSASRPQDRQFILSSKKLLLSDSGFYLCAWSDTSWDRGNADTQYFGPGTRLTVL.

The J gene is TRBJ2-2, the V gene TRBV27, with no clear D. With 6 bases removed from V and 2 bases from J, the gap between germline ends came to 7 bases. This CDR3 is built from 13 residues. Germline-derived CDR1 and CDR2 are MNHEY and SMNVEV (reference sequence). The CDR3, as DNA: TGTGCCAGCAGACCAACTAACACCGGGGAGCTGTTTTTT. Its protein product is CASRPTNTGELFF.

With respect to this clone: One junction end does not reproduce the germline sequence, and a read error may be involved. This chain connects TRBV7-7 to TRBJ2-3, with D maybe TRBD2 (6 bases). This CDR3 spans 15 amino acids. Germline V gene sequence: CDR1 SSHAT, CDR2 FNYEAQ (reference sequence). CDR3 coding DNA: TGTGCTAGCAGCTTAGGGGACTCTAGCACAGATACGCAGTATTTT. This codes for CASSLGDSSTDTQYF. Drawing the rest from reference TRBV7-7 and TRBJ2-3, the complete variable domain is GAGVSQSPRYKVTKRGQDVTLRCDPISSHATLYWYQQALGQGPEFLTYFNYEAQPDKSGLPSDRFSAERPEGSISTLTIQRTEQRDSAMYRCASSLGDSSTDTQYFGPGTRLTVL.

The V call is TRBV19, the J call TRBJ2-3, with 7 positions matching TRBD1. With 3 bases clipped from V and 9 bases from J, the junction kept 6 bases outside the gene matches. The CDR3 consists of 13 residues. Germline loops: CDR1 LNHDA, CDR2 SQIVND (reference sequence). This CDR3 is CASSIRQGGTQYF. The CDR3 DNA reads as TGTGCCAGTAGTATCCGACAGGGTGGGACGCAGTATTTT.